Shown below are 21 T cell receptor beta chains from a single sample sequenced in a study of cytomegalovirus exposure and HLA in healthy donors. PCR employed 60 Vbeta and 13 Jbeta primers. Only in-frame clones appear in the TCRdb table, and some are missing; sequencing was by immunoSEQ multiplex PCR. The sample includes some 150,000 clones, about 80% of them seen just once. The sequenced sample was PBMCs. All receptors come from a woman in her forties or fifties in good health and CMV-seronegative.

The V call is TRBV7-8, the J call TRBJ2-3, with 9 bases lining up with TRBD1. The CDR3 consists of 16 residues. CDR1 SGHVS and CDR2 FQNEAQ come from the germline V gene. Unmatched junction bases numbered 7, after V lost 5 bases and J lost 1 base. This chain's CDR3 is CASSMGQGPGTDTQYF. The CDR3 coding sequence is TGTGCCAGCAGCATGGGACAGGGCCCCGGCACAGATACGCAGTATTTT.

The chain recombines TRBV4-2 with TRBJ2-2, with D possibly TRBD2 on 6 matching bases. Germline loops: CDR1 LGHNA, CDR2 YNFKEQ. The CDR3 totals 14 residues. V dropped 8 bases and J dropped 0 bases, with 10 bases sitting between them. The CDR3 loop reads CASGGTPNTGELFF. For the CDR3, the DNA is TGTGCCAGCGGGGGGACCCCGAACACCGGGGAGCTGTTTTTT.

The CDR3 loop reads CASSLVSDQPQHF. The CDR3 nucleotides are TGTGCCAGCAGCTTAGTTTCTGATCAGCCCCAGCATTTT. V usage is TRBV7-2 and J usage is TRBJ1-5; D remains ambiguous. Germline V gene lookup returns CDR1 SGHTA and CDR2 FQGNSA. This CDR3 spans 13 amino acids. V dropped 1 base and J dropped 5 bases, with 6 bases sitting between them. Full variable domain (remainder filled in from reference TRBV7-2 and TRBJ1-5): GAGVSQSPSNKVTEKGKDVELRCDPISGHTALYWYRQSLGQGLEFLIYFQGNSAPDKSGLPSDRFSAERTGGSVSTLTIQRTQQEDSAVYLCASSLVSDQPQHFGDGTRLSIL.

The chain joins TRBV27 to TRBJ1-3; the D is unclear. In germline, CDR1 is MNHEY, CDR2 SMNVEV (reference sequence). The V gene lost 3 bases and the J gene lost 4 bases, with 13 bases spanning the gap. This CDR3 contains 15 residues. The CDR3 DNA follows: TGTGCCAGCAGTTTCTCTAGCCCCACGGGAAACACCATATATTTT. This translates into CASSFSSPTGNTIYF.

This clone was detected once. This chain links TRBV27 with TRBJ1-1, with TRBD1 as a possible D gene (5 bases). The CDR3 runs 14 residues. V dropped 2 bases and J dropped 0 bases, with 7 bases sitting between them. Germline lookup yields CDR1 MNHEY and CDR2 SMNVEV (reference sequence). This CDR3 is CASSLQGLNTEAFF. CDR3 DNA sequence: TGTGCCAGCAGTTTACAGGGTTTGAACACTGAAGCTTTCTTT.

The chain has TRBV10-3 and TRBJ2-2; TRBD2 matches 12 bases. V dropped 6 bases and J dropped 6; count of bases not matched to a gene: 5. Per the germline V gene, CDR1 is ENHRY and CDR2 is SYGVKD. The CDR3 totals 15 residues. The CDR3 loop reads CAISATSGSAGELFF. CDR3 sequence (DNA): TGTGCCATCAGCGCGACTAGCGGGAGCGCCGGGGAGCTGTTTTTT.

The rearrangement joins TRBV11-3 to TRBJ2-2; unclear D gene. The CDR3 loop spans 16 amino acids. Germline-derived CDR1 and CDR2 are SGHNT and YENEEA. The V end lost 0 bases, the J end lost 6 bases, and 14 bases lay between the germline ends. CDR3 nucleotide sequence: TGTGCCAGCAGCTTAGATAGTCGGAGAGGATCCGGGGAGCTGTTTTTT. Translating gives CASSLDSRRGSGELFF.

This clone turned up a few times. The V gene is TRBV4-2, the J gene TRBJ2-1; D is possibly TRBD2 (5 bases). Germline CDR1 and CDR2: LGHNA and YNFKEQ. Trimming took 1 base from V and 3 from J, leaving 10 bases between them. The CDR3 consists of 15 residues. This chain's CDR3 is CASSQAETIYNEQFF. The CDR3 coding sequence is TGTGCCAGCAGCCAAGCGGAGACTATCTACAATGAGCAGTTCTTC.

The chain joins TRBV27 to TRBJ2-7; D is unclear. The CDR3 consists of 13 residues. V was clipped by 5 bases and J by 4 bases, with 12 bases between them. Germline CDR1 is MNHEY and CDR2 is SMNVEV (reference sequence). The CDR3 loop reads CASSPLDWYEQYF. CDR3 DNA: TGTGCCAGCAGTCCCCTTGACTGGTACGAGCAGTACTTC.

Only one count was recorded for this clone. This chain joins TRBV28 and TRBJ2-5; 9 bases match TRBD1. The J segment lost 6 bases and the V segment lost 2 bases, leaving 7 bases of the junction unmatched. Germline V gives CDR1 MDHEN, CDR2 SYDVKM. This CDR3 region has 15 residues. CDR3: CASSLPAGTGKTQYF. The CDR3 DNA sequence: TGTGCCAGCAGTTTACCTGCGGGGACAGGGAAGACCCAGTACTTC.

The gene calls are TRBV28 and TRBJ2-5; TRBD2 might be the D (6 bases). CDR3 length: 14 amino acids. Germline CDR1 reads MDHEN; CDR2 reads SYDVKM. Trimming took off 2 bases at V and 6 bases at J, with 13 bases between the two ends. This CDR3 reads CASSLAGSIKTQYF. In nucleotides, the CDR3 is TGTGCCAGCAGTTTAGCGGGGAGCATAAAGACCCAGTACTTC.

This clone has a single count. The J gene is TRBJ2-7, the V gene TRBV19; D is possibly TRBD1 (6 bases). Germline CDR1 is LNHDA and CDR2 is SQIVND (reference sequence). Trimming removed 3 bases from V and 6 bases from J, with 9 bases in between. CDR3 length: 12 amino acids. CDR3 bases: TGTGCCAGTAGTATTCTAGGGGGCGAGCAGTACTTC. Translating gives CASSILGGEQYF.

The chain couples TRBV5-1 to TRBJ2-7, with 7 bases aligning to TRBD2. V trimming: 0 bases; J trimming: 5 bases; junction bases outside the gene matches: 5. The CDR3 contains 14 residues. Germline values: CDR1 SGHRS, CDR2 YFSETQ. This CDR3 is CASSLVGGIDEQYF. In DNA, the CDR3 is TGCGCCAGCAGCTTGGTGGGGGGGATAGACGAGCAGTACTTC. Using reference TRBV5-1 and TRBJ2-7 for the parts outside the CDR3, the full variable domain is KAGVTQTPRYLIKTRGQQVTLSCSPISGHRSVSWYQQTPGQGLQFLFEYFSETQRNKGNFPGRFSGRQFSNSRSEMNVSTLELGDSALYLCASSLVGGIDEQYFGPGTRLTVT.

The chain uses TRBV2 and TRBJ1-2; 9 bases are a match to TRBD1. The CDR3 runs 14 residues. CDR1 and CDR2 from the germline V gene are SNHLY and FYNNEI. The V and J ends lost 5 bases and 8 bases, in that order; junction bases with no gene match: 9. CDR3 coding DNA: TGTGCCAGCAGTCTTACAGGGGGCGCGAAAGGCTACACCTTC. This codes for CASSLTGGAKGYTF.

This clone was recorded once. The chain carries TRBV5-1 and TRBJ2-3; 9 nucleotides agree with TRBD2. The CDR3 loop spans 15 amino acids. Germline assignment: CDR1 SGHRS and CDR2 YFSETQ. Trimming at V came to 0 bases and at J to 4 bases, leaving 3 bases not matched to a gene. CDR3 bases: TGCGCCAGCAGCTTGGTGGTAGCGGGAGCAGATACGCAGTATTTT. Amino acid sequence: CASSLVVAGADTQYF.

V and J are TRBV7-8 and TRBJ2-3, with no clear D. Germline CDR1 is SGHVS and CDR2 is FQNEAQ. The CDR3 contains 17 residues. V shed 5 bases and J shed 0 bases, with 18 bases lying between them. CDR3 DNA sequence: TGTGCCAGCAGCCCCACTCCCCTGCGGCCTAGCACAGATACGCAGTATTTT. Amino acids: CASSPTPLRPSTDTQYF. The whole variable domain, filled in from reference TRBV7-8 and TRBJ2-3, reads GAGVSQSPRYKVAKRGQDVALRCDPISGHVSLFWYQQALGQGPEFLTYFQNEAQLDKSGLPSDRFFAERPEGSVSTLKIQRTQQEDSAVYLCASSPTPLRPSTDTQYFGPGTRLTVL.

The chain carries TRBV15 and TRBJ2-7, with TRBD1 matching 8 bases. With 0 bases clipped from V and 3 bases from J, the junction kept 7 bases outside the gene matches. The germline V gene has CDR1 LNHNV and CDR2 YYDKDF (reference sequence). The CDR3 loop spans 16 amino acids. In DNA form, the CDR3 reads TGTGCCACCAGCAGAGATGGGGGACAGGAGTTCTACGAGCAGTACTTC. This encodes CATSRDGGQEFYEQYF.

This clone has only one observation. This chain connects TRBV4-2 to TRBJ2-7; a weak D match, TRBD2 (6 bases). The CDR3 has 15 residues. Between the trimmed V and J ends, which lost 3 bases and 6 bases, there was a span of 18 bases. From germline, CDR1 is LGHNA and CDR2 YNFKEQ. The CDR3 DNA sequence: TGTGCCAGCAGCCAGGTCGATGGGGACTTGGCCGAGCAGTACTTC. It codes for CASSQVDGDLAEQYF.

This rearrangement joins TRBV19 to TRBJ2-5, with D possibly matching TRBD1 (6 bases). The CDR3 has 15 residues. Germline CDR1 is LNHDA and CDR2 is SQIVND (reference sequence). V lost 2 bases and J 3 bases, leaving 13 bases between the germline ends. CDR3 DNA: TGTGCCAGTAGTATAAGACAGGCTTTGAAAGAGACCCAGTACTTC. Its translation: CASSIRQALKETQYF.

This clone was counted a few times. The CDR3 sequence: CASQPEQGTETQYF. The CDR3 DNA reads TGCGCCAGCCAACCCGAACAGGGGACGGAGACCCAGTACTTC. The V gene is TRBV5-1, the J gene TRBJ2-5; 7 bases are a match to TRBD1. This CDR3 has 14 residues. With 7 bases clipped from V and 5 bases from J, the junction kept 11 bases outside the gene matches. From germline, CDR1 is SGHRS and CDR2 YFSETQ.

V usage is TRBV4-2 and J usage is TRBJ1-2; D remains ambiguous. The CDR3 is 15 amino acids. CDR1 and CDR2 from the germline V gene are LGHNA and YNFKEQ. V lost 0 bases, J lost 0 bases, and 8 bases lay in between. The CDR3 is CASSQETTANYGYTF. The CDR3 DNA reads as TGTGCCAGCAGCCAAGAGACAACAGCTAACTATGGCTACACCTTC.